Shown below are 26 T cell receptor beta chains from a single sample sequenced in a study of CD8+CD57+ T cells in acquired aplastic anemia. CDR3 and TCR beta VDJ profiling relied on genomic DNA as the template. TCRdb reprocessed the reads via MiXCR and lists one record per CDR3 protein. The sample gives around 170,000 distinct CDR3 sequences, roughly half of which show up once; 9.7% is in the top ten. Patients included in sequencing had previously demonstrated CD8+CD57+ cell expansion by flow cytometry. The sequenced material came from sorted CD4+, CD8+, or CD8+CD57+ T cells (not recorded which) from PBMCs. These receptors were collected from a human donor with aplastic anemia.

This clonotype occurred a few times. Written as DNA, the CDR3 is TGTGCCAGCAGCGCAAACGATCTAGAGCAGTACTTC. Translated: CASSANDLEQYF. The chain joins TRBV9 to TRBJ2-7; D is undetermined. The CDR3 runs 12 residues. Germline V gives CDR1 SGDLS, CDR2 YYNGEE. Deletions cut 3 bases from V and 7 bases from J, with 11 bases between.

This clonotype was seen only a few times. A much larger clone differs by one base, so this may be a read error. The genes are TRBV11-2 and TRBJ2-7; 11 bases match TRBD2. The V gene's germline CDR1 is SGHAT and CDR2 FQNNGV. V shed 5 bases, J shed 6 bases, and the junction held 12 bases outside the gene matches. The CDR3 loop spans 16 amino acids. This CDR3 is CASSPGLAEFGPEQYF. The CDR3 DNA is TGTGCCAGCAGCCCGGGACTAGCGGAGTTCGGTCCCGAGCAGTACTTC.

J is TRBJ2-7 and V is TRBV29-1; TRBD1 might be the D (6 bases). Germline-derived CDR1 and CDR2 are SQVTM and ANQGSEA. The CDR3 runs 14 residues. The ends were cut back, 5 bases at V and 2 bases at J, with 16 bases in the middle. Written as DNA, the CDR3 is TGCAGCGTTCGAGGATCCAGGGGTACCTACGAGCAGTACTTC. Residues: CSVRGSRGTYEQYF.

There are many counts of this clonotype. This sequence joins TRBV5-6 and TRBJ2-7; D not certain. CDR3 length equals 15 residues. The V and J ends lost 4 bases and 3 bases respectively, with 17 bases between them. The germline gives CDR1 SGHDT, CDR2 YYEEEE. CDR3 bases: TGTGCCAGCAGCCCAAGGATACAGAACCTCTACGAGCAGTACTTC. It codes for CASSPRIQNLYEQYF.

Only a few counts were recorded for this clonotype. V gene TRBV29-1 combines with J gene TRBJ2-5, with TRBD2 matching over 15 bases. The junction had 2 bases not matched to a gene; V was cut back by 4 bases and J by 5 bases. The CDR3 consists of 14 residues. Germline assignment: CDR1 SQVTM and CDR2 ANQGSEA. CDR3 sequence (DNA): TGCAGCGTTGCGGGACTAGCGGGGGGTGAGACCCAGTACTTC. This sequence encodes CSVAGLAGGETQYF.

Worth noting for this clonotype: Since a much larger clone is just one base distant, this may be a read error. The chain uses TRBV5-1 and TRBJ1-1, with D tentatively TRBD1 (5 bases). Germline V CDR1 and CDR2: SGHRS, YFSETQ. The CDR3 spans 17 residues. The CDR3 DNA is TGCGCCAGCAGCGTAGACAGACCCTCAGGACTAAACACTGAAGCTTCCTTT. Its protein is CASSVDRPSGLNTEASF. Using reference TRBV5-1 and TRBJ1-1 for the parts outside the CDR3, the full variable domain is KAGVTQTPRYLIKTRGQQVTLSCSPISGHRSVSWYQQTPGQGLQFLFEYFSETQRNKGNFPGRFSGRQFSNSRSEMNVSTLELGDSALYLCASSVDRPSGLNTEASFGQGTRLTVV.

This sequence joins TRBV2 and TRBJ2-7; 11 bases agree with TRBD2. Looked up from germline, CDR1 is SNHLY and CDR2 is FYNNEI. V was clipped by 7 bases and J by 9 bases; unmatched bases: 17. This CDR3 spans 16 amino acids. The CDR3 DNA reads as TGTGCCAGCACCGAGCGGCTAGCGGGGGGAGGAAAGGCGCAGTACTTC. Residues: CASTERLAGGGKAQYF. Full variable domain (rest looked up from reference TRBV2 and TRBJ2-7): EPEVTQTPSHQVTQMGQEVILRCVPISNHLYFYWYRQILGQKVEFLVSFYNNEISEKSEIFDDQFSVERPDGSNFTLKIRSTKLEDSAMYFCASTERLAGGGKAQYFGPGTRLTVT.

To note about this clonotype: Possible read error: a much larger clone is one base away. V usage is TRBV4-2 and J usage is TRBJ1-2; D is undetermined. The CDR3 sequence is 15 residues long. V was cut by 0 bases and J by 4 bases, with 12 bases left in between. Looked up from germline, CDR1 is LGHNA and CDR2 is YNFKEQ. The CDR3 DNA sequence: TGTGCCAGCAGCCAAGATAACAGAGTCTTCTATGGCTACACCTTC. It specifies CASSQDNRVFYGYTF.

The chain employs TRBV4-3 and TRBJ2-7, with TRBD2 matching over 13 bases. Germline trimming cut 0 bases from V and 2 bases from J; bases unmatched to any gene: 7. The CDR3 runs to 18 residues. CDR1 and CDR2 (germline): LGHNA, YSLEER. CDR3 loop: CASSQEGKGLAGPYEQYF. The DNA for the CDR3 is TGCGCCAGCAGCCAAGAAGGAAAGGGACTAGCGGGACCCTACGAGCAGTACTTC.

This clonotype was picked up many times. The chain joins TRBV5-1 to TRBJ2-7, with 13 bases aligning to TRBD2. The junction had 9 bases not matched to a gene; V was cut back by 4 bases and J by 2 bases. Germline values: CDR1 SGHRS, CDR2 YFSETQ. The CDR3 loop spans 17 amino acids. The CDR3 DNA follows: TGCGCCAGCAGCACCGGACTAGCGGGAGCATTTACCTACGAGCAGTACTTC. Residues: CASSTGLAGAFTYEQYF.

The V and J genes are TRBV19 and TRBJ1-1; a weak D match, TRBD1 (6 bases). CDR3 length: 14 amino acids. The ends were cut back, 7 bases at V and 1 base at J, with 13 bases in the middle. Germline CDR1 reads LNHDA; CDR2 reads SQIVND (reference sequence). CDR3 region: CASTFPQGNTEAFF. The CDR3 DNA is TGTGCCAGTACCTTCCCACAGGGGAACACTGAAGCTTTCTTT.

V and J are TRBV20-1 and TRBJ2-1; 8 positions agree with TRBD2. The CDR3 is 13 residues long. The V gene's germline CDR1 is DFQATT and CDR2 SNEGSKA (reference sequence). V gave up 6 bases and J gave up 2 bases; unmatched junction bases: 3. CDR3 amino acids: CSAPAGAYNEQFF. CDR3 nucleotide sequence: TGCAGTGCCCCAGCGGGAGCCTACAATGAGCAGTTCTTC.

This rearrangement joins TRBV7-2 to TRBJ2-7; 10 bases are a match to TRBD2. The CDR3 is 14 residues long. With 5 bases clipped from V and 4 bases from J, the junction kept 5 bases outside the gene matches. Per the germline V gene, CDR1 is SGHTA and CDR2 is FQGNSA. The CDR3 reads CASSQGLAEYEQYF. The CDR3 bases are TGTGCCAGCAGCCAAGGACTAGCGGAATACGAGCAGTACTTC.

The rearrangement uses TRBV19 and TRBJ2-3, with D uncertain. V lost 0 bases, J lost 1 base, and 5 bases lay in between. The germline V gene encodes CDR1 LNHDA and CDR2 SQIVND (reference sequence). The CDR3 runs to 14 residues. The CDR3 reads CASSIEVGTDTQYF. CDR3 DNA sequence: TGTGCCAGTAGTATAGAGGTCGGCACAGATACGCAGTATTTT. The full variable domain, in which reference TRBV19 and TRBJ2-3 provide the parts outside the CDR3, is DGGITQSPKYLFRKEGQNVTLSCEQNLNHDAMYWYRQDPGQGLRLIYYSQIVNDFQKGDIAEGYSVSREKKESFPLTVTSAQKNPTAFYLCASSIEVGTDTQYFGPGTRLTVL.

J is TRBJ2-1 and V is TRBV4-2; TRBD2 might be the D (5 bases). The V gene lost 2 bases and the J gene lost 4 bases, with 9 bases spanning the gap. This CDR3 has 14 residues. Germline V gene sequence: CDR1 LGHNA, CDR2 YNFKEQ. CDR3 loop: CASSQPGLYNEQFF. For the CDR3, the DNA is TGTGCCAGCAGCCAACCGGGGTTGTACAATGAGCAGTTCTTC.

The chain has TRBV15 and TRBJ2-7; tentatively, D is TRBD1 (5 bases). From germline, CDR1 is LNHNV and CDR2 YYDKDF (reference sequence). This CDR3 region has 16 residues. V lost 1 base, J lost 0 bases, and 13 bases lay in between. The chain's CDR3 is CATSRGLGVTSYEQYF. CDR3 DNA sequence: TGTGCCACCAGCAGAGGATTAGGGGTGACCTCCTACGAGCAGTACTTC.

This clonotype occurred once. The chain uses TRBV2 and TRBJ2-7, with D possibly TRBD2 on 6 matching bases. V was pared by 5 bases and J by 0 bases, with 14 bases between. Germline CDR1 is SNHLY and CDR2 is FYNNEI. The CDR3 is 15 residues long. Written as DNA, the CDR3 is TGTGCCAGCAGTTTGGGACTGGGAAACTCCTACGAGCAGTACTTC. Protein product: CASSLGLGNSYEQYF. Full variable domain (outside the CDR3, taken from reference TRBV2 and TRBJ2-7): EPEVTQTPSHQVTQMGQEVILRCVPISNHLYFYWYRQILGQKVEFLVSFYNNEISEKSEIFDDQFSVERPDGSNFTLKIRSTKLEDSAMYFCASSLGLGNSYEQYFGPGTRLTVT.

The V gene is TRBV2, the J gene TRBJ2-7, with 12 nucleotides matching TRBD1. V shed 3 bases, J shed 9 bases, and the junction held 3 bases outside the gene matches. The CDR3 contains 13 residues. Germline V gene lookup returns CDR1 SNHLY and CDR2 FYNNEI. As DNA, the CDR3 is TGTGCCAGCAGTGAGGGACAGGGGGCCTCGCAGTACTTC. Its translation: CASSEGQGASQYF. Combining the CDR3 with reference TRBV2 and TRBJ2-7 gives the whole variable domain EPEVTQTPSHQVTQMGQEVILRCVPISNHLYFYWYRQILGQKVEFLVSFYNNEISEKSEIFDDQFSVERPDGSNFTLKIRSTKLEDSAMYFCASSEGQGASQYFGPGTRLTVT.

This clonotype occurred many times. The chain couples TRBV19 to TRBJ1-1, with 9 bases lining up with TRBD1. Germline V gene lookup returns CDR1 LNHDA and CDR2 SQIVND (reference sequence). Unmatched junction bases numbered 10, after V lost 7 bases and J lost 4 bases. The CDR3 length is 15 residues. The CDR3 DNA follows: TGTGCCAGTAAAGGACAGGGGACTTGGGGCACTGAAGCTTTCTTT. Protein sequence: CASKGQGTWGTEAFF.

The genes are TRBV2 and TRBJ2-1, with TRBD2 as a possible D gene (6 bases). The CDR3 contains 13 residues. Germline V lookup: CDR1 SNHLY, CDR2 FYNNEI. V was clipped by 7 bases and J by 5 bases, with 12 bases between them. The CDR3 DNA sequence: TGTGCCAGCAACAAGTGGGAGGACAATGAGCAGTTCTTC. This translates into CASNKWEDNEQFF.

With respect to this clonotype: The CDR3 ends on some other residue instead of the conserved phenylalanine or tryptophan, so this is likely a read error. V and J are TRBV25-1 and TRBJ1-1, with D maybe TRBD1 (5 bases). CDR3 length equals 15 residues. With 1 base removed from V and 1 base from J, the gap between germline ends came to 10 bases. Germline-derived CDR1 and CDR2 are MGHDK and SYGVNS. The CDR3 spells CASSEFGTKNTEAFS. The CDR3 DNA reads TGTGCCAGCAGTGAATTTGGGACCAAGAACACTGAAGCTTTCTCT.

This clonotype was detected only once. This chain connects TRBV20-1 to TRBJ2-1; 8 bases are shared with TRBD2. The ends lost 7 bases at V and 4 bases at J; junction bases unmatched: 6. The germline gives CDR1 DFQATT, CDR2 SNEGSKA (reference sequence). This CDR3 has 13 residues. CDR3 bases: TGCAGTGGTACGGGAGGGGGGTACAATGAGCAGTTCTTC. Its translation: CSGTGGGYNEQFF.

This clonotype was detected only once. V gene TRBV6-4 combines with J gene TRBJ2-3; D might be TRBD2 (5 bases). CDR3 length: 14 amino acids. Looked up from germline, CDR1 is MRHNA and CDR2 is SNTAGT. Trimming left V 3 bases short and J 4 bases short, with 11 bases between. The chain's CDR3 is CASSERVGPDTQYF. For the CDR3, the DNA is TGTGCCAGCAGTGAGAGGGTCGGACCAGATACGCAGTATTTT.

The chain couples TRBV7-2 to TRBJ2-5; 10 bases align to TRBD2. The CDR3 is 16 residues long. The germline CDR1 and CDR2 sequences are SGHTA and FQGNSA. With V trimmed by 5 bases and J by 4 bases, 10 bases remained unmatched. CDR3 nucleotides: TGTGCCAGCAGCCCACGCGCTAGCGGGGGTGGAGAGACCCAGTACTTC. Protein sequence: CASSPRASGGGETQYF.

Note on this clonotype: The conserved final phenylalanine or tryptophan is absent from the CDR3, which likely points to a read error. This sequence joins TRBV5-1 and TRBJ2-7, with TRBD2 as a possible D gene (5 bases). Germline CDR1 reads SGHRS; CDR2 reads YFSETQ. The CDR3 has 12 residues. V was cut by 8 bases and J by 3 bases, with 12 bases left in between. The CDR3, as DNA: TGCGCCAGTGCCTCCGAGGGCTACGAGCAGTACTCC. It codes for CASASEGYEQYS.

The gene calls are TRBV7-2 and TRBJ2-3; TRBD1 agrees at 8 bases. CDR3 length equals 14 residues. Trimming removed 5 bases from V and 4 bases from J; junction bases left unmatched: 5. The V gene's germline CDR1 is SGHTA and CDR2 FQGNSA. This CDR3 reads CASSGAGGADTQYF. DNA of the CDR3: TGTGCCAGCAGCGGGGCAGGGGGCGCAGATACGCAGTATTTT. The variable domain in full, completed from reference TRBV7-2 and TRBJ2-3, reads GAGVSQSPSNKVTEKGKDVELRCDPISGHTALYWYRQSLGQGLEFLIYFQGNSAPDKSGLPSDRFSAERTGGSVSTLTIQRTQQEDSAVYLCASSGAGGADTQYFGPGTRLTVL.